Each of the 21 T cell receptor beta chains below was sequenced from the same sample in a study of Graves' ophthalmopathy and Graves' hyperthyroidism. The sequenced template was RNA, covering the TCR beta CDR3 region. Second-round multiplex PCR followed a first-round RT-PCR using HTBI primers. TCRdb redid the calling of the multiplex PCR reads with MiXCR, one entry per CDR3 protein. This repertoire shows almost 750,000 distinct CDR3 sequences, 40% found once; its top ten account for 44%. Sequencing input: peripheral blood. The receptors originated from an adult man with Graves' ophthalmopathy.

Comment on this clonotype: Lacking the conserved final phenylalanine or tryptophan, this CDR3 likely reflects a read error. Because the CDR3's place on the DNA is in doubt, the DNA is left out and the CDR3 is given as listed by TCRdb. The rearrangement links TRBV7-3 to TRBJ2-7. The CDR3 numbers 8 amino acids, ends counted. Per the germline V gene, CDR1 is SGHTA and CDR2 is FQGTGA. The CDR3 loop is CASSESFI.

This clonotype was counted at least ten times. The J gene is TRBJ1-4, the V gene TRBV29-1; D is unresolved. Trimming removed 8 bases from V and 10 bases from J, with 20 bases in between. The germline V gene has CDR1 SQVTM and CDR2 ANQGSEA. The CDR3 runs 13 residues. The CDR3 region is CSQFRPQGGKLFF. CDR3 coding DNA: TGCAGCCAGTTTCGCCCTCAAGGCGGAAAACTGTTTTTT.

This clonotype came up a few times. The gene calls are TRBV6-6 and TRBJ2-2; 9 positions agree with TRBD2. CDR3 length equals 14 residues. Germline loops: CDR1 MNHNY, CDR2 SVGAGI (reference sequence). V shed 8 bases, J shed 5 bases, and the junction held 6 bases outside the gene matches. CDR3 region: CASGSGGETGELFF. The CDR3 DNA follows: TGTGCCAGCGGTAGCGGGGGTGAAACCGGGGAGCTGTTTTTT.

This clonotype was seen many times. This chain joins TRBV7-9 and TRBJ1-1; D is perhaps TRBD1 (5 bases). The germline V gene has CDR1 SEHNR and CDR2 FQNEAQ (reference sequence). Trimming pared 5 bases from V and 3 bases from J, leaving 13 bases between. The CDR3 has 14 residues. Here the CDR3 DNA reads TGTGCCAGCAGCCAAGGCTTAGGGGACACTGAAGCTTTCTTT. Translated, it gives CASSQGLGDTEAFF. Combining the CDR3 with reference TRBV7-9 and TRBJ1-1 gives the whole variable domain DTGVSQNPRHKITKRGQNVTFRCDPISEHNRLYWYRQTLGQGPEFLTYFQNEAQLEKSRLLSDRFSAERPKGSFSTLEIQRTEQGDSAMYLCASSQGLGDTEAFFGQGTRLTVV.

The CDR3 DNA follows: TGTGCCAGCAGCGCAGCCGGGACTACCGCCCACGAGCAGTACTTC. Translating it yields CASSAAGTTAHEQYF. This chain links TRBV14 with TRBJ2-7, with 7 bases identical to TRBD2. Trimming cost V 5 bases and J 5 bases; bases outside gene matches: 12. Germline V gene lookup returns CDR1 SGHDN and CDR2 FVKESK. The CDR3 sequence is 15 residues long. Using reference TRBV14 and TRBJ2-7 for the parts outside the CDR3, the full variable domain is EAGVTQFPSHSVIEKGQTVTLRCDPISGHDNLYWYRRVMGKEIKFLLHFVKESKQDESGMPNNRFLAERTGGTYSTLKVQPAELEDSGVYFCASSAAGTTAHEQYFGPGTRLTVT.

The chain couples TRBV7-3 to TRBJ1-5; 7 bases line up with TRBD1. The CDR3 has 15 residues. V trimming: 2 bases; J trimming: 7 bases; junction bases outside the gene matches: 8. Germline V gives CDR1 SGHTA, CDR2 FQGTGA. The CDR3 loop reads CASSLDQGGWQPQHF. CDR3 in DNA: TGTGCCAGCAGCTTAGATCAAGGGGGCTGGCAGCCCCAGCATTTT.

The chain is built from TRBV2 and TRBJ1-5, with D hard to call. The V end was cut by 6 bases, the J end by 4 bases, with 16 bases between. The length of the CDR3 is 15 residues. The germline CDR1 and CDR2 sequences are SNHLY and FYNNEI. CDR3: CASSQDGSRNQPQHF. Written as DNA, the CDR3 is TGTGCCAGCAGCCAAGATGGTTCCAGGAATCAGCCCCAGCATTTT. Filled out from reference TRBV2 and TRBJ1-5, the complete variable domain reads EPEVTQTPSHQVTQMGQEVILRCVPISNHLYFYWYRQILGQKVEFLVSFYNNEISEKSEIFDDQFSVERPDGSNFTLKIRSTKLEDSAMYFCASSQDGSRNQPQHFGDGTRLSIL.

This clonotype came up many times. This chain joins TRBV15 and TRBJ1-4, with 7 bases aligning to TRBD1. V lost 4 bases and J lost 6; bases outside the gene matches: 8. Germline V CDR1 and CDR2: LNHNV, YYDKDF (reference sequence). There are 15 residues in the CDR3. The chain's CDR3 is CATSKNRGPDEKLFF. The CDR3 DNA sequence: TGTGCCACCAGCAAAAACAGGGGACCGGATGAAAAACTGTTTTTT.

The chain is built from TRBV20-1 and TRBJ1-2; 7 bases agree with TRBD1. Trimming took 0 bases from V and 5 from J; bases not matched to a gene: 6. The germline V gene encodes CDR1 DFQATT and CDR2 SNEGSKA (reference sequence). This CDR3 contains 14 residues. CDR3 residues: CSARDRAQGYGYTF. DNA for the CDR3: TGCAGTGCTAGAGATCGCGCACAGGGGTATGGCTACACCTTC.

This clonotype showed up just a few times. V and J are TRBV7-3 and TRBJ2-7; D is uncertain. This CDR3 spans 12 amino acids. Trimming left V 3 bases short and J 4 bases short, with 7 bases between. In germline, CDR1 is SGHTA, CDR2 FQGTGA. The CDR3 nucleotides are TGTGCCAGCAGCTTCCCCAGATACGAGCAGTACTTC. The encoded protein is CASSFPRYEQYF.

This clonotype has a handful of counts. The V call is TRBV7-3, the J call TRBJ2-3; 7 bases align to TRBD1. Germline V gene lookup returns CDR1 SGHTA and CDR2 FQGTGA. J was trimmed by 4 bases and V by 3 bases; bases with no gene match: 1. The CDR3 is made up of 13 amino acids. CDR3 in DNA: TGTGCCAGCAGCTTCACAGGGGCAGATACGCAGTATTTT. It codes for CASSFTGADTQYF.

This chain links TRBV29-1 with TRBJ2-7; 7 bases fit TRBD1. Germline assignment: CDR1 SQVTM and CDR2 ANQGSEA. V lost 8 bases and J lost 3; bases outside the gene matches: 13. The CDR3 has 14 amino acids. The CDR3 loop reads CSLLGQLAVYEQYF. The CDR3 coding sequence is TGCAGCTTACTGGGACAGCTGGCAGTCTACGAGCAGTACTTC.

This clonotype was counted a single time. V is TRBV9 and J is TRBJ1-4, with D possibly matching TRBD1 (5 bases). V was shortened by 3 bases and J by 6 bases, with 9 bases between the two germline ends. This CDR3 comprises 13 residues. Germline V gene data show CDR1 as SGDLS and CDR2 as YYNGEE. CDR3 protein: CASSDRKDEKLFF. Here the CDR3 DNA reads TGTGCCAGCAGCGACAGGAAGGATGAAAAACTGTTTTTT.

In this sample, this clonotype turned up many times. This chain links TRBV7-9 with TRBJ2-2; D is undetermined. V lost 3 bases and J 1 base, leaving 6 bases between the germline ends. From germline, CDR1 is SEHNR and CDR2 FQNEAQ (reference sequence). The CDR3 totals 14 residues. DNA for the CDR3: TGTGCCAGCAGCTTGTCCGGGAACACCGGGGAGCTGTTTTTT. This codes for CASSLSGNTGELFF.

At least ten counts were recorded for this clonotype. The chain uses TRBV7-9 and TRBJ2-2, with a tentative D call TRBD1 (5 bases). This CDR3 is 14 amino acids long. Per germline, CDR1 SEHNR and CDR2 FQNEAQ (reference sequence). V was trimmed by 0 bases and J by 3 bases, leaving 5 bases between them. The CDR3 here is CASSLAGDTGELFF. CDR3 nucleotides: TGTGCCAGCAGCTTAGCAGGGGACACCGGGGAGCTGTTTTTT.

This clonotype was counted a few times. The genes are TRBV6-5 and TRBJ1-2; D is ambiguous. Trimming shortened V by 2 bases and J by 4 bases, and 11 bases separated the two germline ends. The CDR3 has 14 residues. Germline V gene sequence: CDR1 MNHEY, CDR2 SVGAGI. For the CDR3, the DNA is TGTGCCAGCAGTTACAAGTCAGCTGGCTATGGCTACACCTTC. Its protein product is CASSYKSAGYGYTF.

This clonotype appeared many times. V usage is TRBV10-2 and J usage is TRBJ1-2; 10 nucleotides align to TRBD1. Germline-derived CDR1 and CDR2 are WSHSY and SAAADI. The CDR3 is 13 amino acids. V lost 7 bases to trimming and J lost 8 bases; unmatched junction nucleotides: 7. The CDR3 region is CASTGTGARGYTF. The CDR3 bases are TGCGCCAGCACCGGGACAGGGGCGAGAGGCTACACCTTC.

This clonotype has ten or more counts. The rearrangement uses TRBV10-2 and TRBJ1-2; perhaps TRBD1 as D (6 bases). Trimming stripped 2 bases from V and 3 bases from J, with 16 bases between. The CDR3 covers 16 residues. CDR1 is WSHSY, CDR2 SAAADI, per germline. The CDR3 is CASSETQGSWDYGYTF. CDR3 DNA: TGCGCCAGCAGTGAGACCCAGGGGTCTTGGGACTATGGCTACACCTTC.

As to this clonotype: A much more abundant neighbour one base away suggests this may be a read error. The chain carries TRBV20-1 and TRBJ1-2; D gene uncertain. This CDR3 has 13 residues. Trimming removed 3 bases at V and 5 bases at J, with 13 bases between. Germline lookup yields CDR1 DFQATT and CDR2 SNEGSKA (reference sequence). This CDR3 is CSARGYRKYGYTF. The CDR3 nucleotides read TGCAGTGCTAGGGGATACCGAAAGTATGGCTACACCTTC.

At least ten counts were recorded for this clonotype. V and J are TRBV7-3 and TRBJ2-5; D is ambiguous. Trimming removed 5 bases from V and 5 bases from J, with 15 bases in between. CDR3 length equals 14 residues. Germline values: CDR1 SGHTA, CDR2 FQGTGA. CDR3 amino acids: CASSPQGQGETQYF. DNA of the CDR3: TGTGCCAGCAGCCCCCAAGGCCAAGGGGAGACCCAGTACTTC.

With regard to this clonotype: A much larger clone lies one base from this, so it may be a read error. Here the CDR3 DNA reads TGTGCCATCAGTCCAACCCCGGGACTAGCAGGAGGGACCCAGTACTTC. As protein: CAISPTPGLAGGTQYF. This chain connects TRBV10-3 to TRBJ2-5; TRBD2 matches 9 bases. The germline V gene has CDR1 ENHRY and CDR2 SYGVKD. The CDR3 has 16 amino acids. V lost 5 bases to trimming and J lost 7 bases; unmatched junction nucleotides: 14.